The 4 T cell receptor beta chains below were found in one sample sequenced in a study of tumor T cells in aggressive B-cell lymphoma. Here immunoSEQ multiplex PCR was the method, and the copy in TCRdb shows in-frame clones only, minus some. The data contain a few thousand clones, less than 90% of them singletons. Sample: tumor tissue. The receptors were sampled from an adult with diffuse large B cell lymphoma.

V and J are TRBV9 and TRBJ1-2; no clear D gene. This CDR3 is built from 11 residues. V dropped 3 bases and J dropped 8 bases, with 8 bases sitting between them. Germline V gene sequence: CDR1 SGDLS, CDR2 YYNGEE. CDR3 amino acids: CASSAVEGYTF. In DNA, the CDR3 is TGTGCCAGCAGCGCCGTAGAAGGCTACACCTTC.

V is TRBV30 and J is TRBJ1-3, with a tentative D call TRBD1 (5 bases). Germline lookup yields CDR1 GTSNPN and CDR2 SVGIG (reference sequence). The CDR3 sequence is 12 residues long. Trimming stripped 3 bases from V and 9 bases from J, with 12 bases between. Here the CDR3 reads CAWRTGLATIYF. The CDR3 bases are TGTGCCTGGAGGACGGGACTCGCCACCATATATTTT.

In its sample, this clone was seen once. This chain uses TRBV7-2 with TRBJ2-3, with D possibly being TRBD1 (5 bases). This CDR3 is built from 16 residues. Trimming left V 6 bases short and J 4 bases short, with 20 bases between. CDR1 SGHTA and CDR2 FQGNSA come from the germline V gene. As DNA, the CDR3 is TGTGCCAGCAGGCCCCGGGCAGGGTCTGTCCCAGATACGCAGTATTTT. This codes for CASRPRAGSVPDTQYF.

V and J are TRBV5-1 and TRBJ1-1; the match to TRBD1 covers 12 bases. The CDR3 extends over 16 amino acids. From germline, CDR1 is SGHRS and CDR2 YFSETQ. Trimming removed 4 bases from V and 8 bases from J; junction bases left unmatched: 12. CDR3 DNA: TGCGCCAGCAGCAGGGCCGCGGGACAGGGGGCGGGGGAAGCTTTCTTT. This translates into CASSRAAGQGAGEAFF.